These 18 T cell receptor beta chains came from one sample sequenced in a study of high-grade serous ovarian cancer treatment subgroups. Tumor samples were obtained before definitive surgery or chemotherapy. Using immunoSEQ multiplex PCR, the repertoire was profiled, and TCRdb retains in-frame clones only, with some absent. The sample yields fewer than 9,500 clones, 60% to 80% seen once. Sequenced sample: tumor tissue. The receptor source for this set is a human donor with high-grade serous ovarian cancer.

This clone was seen a few times. The rearrangement uses TRBV7-9 and TRBJ2-1; TRBD2 aligns across 7 bases. Germline trimming cut 2 bases from V and 10 bases from J; bases unmatched to any gene: 5. Per the germline V gene, CDR1 is SEHNR and CDR2 is FQNEAQ (reference sequence). This CDR3 spans 13 amino acids. DNA of the CDR3: TGTGCCAGCAGCTTAAGGGCGGGAGCGGAGCAGTTCTTC. Amino acids: CASSLRAGAEQFF.

The chain recombines TRBV28 with TRBJ2-6; the D gene is possibly TRBD1 (6 bases). This CDR3 contains 19 residues. Germline V lookup: CDR1 MDHEN, CDR2 SYDVKM. V was trimmed by 5 bases and J by 0 bases, leaving 20 bases between them. CDR3 nucleotide sequence: TGTGCCAGCAGTGGTCACGGGACACCGGAGAGCTCTGGGGCCAACGTCCTGACTTTC. This sequence encodes CASSGHGTPESSGANVLTF.

The sample holds a few counts of this clone. This chain links TRBV4-1 with TRBJ1-2, with 7 bases identical to TRBD1. V was pared by 1 base and J by 7 bases, with 9 bases of the junction left unmatched. The CDR3 contains 15 residues. Looked up from germline, CDR1 is MGHRA and CDR2 is YSYEKL. In DNA, the CDR3 is TGCGCCAGCAGCCAAGGACGGACAGGAGAAGGTGGCTACACCTTC. This encodes CASSQGRTGEGGYTF.

The chain is built from TRBV7-2 and TRBJ2-7; TRBD2 aligns across 9 bases. The CDR3 extends over 15 amino acids. After removal of 1 base from V and 4 bases from J, the junction contained 5 bases not matched to a gene. The germline gives CDR1 SGHTA, CDR2 FQGNSA. CDR3 protein: CASSLEASGIYEQYF. Here the CDR3 DNA reads TGTGCCAGCAGCTTAGAGGCTAGCGGGATTTACGAGCAGTACTTC.

The chain combines TRBV6-4 with TRBJ2-6; D is unclear. This CDR3 spans 14 amino acids. Between the trimmed V and J ends, which lost 2 bases and 4 bases, there was a span of 6 bases. The germline gives CDR1 MRHNA, CDR2 SNTAGT. DNA for the CDR3: TGTGCCAGCAGTGACAGGGCGGGGGCCAACGTCCTGACTTTC. Translating it yields CASSDRAGANVLTF.

The rearrangement joins TRBV19 to TRBJ1-5; 8 bases are shared with TRBD1. The CDR3 runs to 15 residues. V trimming: 10 bases; J trimming: 0 bases; junction bases outside the gene matches: 8. The germline V gene has CDR1 LNHDA and CDR2 SQIVND (reference sequence). DNA of the CDR3: TGTGCCACTTCGGACAGGGCCCATAGCAATCAGCCCCAGCATTTT. Residues: CATSDRAHSNQPQHF.

V and J are TRBV7-3 and TRBJ1-1; 8 nucleotides match TRBD1. The CDR3 is made up of 15 amino acids. V shed 6 bases and J 1 base; nucleotides not matched to a gene: 7. Germline-derived CDR1 and CDR2 are SGHTA and FQGTGA. CDR3 amino acids: CASSPGTGPNTEAFF. The CDR3 nucleotides read TGTGCCAGCAGTCCCGGGACAGGACCGAACACTGAAGCTTTCTTT.

The V gene is TRBV6-5, the J gene TRBJ2-2; TRBD1 aligns across 7 bases. The J segment lost 5 bases and the V segment lost 6 bases, leaving 0 bases of the junction unmatched. This CDR3 region has 12 residues. Germline CDR1 reads MNHEY; CDR2 reads SVGAGI. In DNA form, the CDR3 reads TGTGCCAGCAGCAGGGGGACCGGGGAGCTGTTTTTT. It encodes CASSRGTGELFF.

The chain carries TRBV10-3 and TRBJ1-1, with 8 bases aligning to TRBD1. With V trimmed by 6 bases and J by 3 bases, 3 bases remained unmatched. The CDR3 has 13 residues. From germline, CDR1 is ENHRY and CDR2 SYGVKD. The CDR3 reads CAIRGQGDTEAFF. The CDR3 coding sequence is TGTGCCATCAGAGGACAGGGCGACACTGAAGCTTTCTTT.

There are a few counts of this clone. The rearrangement joins TRBV18 to TRBJ1-5, with unresolved D. The germline gives CDR1 KGHSH, CDR2 LQKENI. CDR3 length: 13 amino acids. Deletions cut 2 bases from V and 3 bases from J, with 5 bases between. The CDR3 DNA reads TGTGCCAGCTCACCAGGGATCAATCAGCCCCAGCATTTT. This gives the protein CASSPGINQPQHF. The whole variable domain, remainder taken from reference TRBV18 and TRBJ1-5, is NAGVMQNPRHLVRRRGQEARLRCSPMKGHSHVYWYRQLPEEGLKFMVYLQKENIIDESGMPKERFSAEFPKEGPSILRIQQVVRGDSAAYFCASSPGINQPQHFGDGTRLSIL.

This clone was seen once. This rearrangement joins TRBV19 to TRBJ1-1, with a weak D call TRBD1 (5 bases). This CDR3 spans 15 amino acids. Germline V gene lookup returns CDR1 LNHDA and CDR2 SQIVND (reference sequence). V lost 6 bases to trimming and J lost 4 bases, with 18 bases between them. The chain's CDR3 is CASRQDVGGTTEAFF. The CDR3 coding sequence is TGTGCCAGTAGACAGGACGTAGGCGGAACCACTGAAGCTTTCTTT.

The chain is built from TRBV7-9 and TRBJ2-7, with 7 bases matching TRBD1. Trimming took 5 bases from V and 2 from J; bases not matched to a gene: 6. CDR1 SEHNR and CDR2 FQNEAQ come from the germline V gene (reference sequence). The length of the CDR3 is 14 residues. The CDR3 here is CASSLWDSTYEQYF. CDR3 nucleotides: TGTGCCAGCAGCCTGTGGGACAGCACCTACGAGCAGTACTTC.

J is TRBJ2-3 and V is TRBV10-1; 11 positions agree with TRBD2. Germline trimming cut 10 bases from V and 4 bases from J; bases unmatched to any gene: 7. Germline V CDR1 and CDR2: WNHNN, SYGVQD (reference sequence). The CDR3 consists of 14 residues. CDR3 loop: CAIIAGGPPDTQYF. DNA of the CDR3: TGCGCCATAATAGCGGGAGGGCCGCCAGATACGCAGTATTTT.

This rearrangement joins TRBV6-6 to TRBJ2-2; possibly TRBD1 or TRBD2 for D (5 bases each). Germline lookup yields CDR1 MNHNY and CDR2 SVGAGI (reference sequence). CDR3 size: 15 residues. V was shortened by 4 bases and J by 4 bases, with 13 bases between the two germline ends. The CDR3 nucleotides are TGTGCCAGCAGTTCCAGAGGGGCGGGCACCGGGGAGCTGTTTTTT. Amino acid sequence: CASSSRGAGTGELFF.

Written as DNA, the CDR3 is TGTGCCACCCCTAGCACACCGGGCAATCAGCCCCAGCATTTT. This gives the protein CATPSTPGNQPQHF. The chain joins TRBV18 to TRBJ1-5; D is unclear. V was shortened by 10 bases and J by 2 bases, with 15 bases between the two germline ends. Germline-derived CDR1 and CDR2 are KGHSH and LQKENI. This CDR3 spans 14 amino acids. Drawing the rest from reference TRBV18 and TRBJ1-5, the complete variable domain is NAGVMQNPRHLVRRRGQEARLRCSPMKGHSHVYWYRQLPEEGLKFMVYLQKENIIDESGMPKERFSAEFPKEGPSILRIQQVVRGDSAAYFCATPSTPGNQPQHFGDGTRLSIL.

In its sample, this clone was seen a few times. The chain recombines TRBV29-1 with TRBJ2-1; perhaps D is TRBD1 or TRBD2 (6 bases each). The CDR3 covers 13 residues. The ends were cut back, 8 bases at V and 2 bases at J, with 13 bases in the middle. Germline assignment: CDR1 SQVTM and CDR2 ANQGSEA. For the CDR3, the DNA is TGCAGCACCCGGGGGCGTACCTACAATGAGCAGTTCTTC. Translating gives CSTRGRTYNEQFF.

The rearrangement links TRBV18 to TRBJ2-3, with 10 bases lining up with TRBD2. The CDR3 runs 15 residues. With 3 bases clipped from V and 5 bases from J, the junction kept 5 bases outside the gene matches. Per germline, CDR1 KGHSH and CDR2 LQKENI. As DNA, the CDR3 is TGTGCCAGCTCACCGGCTAGCGGGAGAGAAGATACGCAGTATTTT. Encoded protein: CASSPASGREDTQYF.

The chain has TRBV5-1 and TRBJ1-4; TRBD1 agrees at 7 bases. The CDR3 runs 14 residues. Germline trimming cut 4 bases from V and 8 bases from J; bases unmatched to any gene: 8. Germline loops: CDR1 SGHRS, CDR2 YFSETQ. The CDR3 DNA sequence: TGCGCCAGCAGCACCGGACAGGAAAGGGAAAAACTGTTTTTT. Its protein product is CASSTGQEREKLFF.